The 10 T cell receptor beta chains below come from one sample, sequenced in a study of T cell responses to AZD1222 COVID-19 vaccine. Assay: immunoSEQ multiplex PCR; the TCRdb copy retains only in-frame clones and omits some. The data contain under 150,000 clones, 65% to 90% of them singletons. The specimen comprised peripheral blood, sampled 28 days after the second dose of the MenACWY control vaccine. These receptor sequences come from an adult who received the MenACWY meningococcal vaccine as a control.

CDR3 residues: CASSVAGGQETQYF. In nucleotides, the CDR3 is TGTGCCAGCAGCGTGGCCGGGGGGCAAGAGACCCAGTACTTC. The chain recombines TRBV11-2 with TRBJ2-5, with 7 bases matching TRBD2. This CDR3 region has 14 residues. Unmatched junction bases numbered 5, after V lost 5 bases and J lost 2 bases. Germline V CDR1 and CDR2: SGHAT, FQNNGV.

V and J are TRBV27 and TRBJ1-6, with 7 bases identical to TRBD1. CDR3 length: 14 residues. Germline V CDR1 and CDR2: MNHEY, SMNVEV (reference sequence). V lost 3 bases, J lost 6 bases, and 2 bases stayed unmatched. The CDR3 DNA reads TGTGCCAGCAGTTTGACAGGGTTTAATTCACCCCTCCACTTT. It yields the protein CASSLTGFNSPLHF.

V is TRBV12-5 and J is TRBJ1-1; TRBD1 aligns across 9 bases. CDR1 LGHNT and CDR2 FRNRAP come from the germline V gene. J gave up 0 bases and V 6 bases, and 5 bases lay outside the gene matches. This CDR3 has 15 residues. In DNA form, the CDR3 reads TGTGCTAGTGGGGGAACAGGGGGCTTGAACACTGAAGCTTTCTTT. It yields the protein CASGGTGGLNTEAFF.

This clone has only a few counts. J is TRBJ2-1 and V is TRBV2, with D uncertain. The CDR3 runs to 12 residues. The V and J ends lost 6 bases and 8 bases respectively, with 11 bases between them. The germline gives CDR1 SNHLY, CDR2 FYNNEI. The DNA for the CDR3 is TGTGCCAGCAGCTACACCGTGGATGAGCAGTTCTTC. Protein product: CASSYTVDEQFF.

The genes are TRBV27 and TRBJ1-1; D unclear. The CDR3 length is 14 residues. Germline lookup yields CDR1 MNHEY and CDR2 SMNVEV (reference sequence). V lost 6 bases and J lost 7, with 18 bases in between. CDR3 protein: CASRLSSARGEAFF. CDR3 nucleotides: TGTGCCAGCAGGCTATCGTCGGCCAGAGGTGAAGCTTTCTTT.

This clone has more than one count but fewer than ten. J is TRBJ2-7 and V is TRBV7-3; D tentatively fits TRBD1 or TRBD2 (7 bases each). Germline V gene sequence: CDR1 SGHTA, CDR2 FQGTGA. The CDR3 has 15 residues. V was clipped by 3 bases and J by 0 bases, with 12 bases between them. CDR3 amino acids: CASSFGGDSSYEQYF. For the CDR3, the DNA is TGTGCCAGCAGCTTTGGGGGGGACAGCTCCTACGAGCAGTACTTC. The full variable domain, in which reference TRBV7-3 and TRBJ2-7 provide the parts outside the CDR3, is GAGVSQTPSNKVTEKGKYVELRCDPISGHTALYWYRQSLGQGPEFLIYFQGTGAADDSGLPNDRFFAVRPEGSVSTLKIQRTERGDSAVYLCASSFGGDSSYEQYFGPGTRLTVT.

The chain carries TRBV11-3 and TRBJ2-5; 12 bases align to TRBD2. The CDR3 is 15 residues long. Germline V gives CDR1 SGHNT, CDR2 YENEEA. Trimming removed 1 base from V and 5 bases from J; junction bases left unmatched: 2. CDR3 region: CASSLVGTSGETQYF. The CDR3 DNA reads TGTGCCAGCAGCTTAGTAGGGACTAGCGGGGAGACCCAGTACTTC.

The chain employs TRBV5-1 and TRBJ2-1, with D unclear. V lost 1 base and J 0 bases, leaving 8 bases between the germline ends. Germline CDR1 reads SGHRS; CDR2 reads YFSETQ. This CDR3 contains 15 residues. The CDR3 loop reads CASSLFIGSYNEQFF. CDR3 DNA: TGCGCCAGCAGCTTGTTTATCGGCTCCTACAATGAGCAGTTCTTC.

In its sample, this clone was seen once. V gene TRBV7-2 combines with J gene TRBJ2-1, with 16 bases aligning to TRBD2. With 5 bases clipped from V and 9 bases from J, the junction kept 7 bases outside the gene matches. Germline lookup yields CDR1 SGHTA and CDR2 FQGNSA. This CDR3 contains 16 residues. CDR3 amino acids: CASSPAGTSGRGEQFF. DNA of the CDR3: TGTGCCAGCAGCCCCGCGGGGACTAGCGGGAGGGGTGAGCAGTTCTTC. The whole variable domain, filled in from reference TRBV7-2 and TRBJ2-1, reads GAGVSQSPSNKVTEKGKDVELRCDPISGHTALYWYRQSLGQGLEFLIYFQGNSAPDKSGLPSDRFSAERTGGSVSTLTIQRTQQEDSAVYLCASSPAGTSGRGEQFFGPGTRLTVL.

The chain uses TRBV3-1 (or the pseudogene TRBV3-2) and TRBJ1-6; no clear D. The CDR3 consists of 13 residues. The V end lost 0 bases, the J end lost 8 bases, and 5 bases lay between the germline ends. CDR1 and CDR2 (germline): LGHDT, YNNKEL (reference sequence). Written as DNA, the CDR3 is TGTGCCAGCAGCCAAGATCAGGATTCACCCCTCCACTTT. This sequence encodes CASSQDQDSPLHF.